The clone carrying this TCR delta chain was recorded a few times. The antigen is unknown. TCRdb's protein, taken from a much larger clone, differs from this DNA's translation at residues 4 and 8, likely owing to a read error; the protein displayed comes from the DNA. TCRdb reprocessed the multiplex PCR reads through CATT. The table records around 86,000 delta-chain clones, approximately 1.5% of them present only once. This sample is part of a study of γδ T cells in repeated Plasmodium falciparum infection. Study background: The natural-infection arm compared Malian children under seasonal malaria with matched Australian children. Sampling occurred at baseline, pre-infection for selected infections, and 21 days post-infection. The study, taken as a whole, reports: Vdelta2-negative gammadelta repertoires, largely Vdelta1+, seemingly showed infection-driven waves of new clonal selection.

Bulk repertoires came from Vgamma9/Vdelta2+ or Vdelta2-negative gammadelta T cells flow-sorted from PBMC. The CDR3 totals 15 residues. The ends lost 4 bases at V and 2 bases at J; junction bases unmatched: 9. Germline-derived CDR1 and CDR2 are GEAIGNYY and EKD. The chain links TRDV2 to TRDJ1, with 7 bases fitting TRDD3. The source of this sequence is a pool of human donors (malaria-infected and uninfected, not separated). Sample: gamma-delta T cells from blood. CDR3 protein: CACESVGERTDKLIF. As DNA, the CDR3 is TGTGCCTGTGAAAGCGTGGGGGAGAGGACCGATAAACTCATCTTT.